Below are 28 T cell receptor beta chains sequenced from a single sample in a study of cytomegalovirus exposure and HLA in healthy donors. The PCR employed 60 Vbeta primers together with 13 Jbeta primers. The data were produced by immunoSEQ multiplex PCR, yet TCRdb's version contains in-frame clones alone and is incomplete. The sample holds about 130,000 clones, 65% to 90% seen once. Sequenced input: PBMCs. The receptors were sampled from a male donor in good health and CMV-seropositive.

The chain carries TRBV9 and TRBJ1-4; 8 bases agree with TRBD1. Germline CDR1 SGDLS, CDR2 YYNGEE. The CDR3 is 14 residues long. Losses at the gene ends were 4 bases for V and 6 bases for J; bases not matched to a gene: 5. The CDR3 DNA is TGTGCCAGCAGCCGACAGGGGTTAGATGAAAAACTGTTTTTT. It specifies CASSRQGLDEKLFF.

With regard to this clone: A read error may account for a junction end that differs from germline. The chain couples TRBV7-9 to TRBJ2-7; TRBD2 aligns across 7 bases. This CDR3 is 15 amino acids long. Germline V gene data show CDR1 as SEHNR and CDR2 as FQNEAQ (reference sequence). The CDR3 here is CSSSSPKRGHYEQYF. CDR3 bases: TGTTCCAGCAGCTCCCCCAAGCGGGGCCACTACGAGCAGTACTTC.

For the CDR3, the DNA is TGTGCCTGGAGTGTAAGTCGGGAACTCTACGAGCAGTACTTC. Its translation is CAWSVSRELYEQYF. The chain has TRBV30 and TRBJ2-7, with D possibly TRBD2 on 5 matching bases. The CDR3 loop spans 14 amino acids. In germline, CDR1 is GTSNPN, CDR2 SVGIG (reference sequence). V was clipped by 0 bases and J by 3 bases, with 12 bases between them.

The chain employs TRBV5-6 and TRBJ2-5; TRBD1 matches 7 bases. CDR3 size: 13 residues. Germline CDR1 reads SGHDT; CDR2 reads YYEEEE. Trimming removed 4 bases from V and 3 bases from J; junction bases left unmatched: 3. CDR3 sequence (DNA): TGTGCCAGCAGCCGAGGACAGGAAGAGACCCAGTACTTC. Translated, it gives CASSRGQEETQYF.

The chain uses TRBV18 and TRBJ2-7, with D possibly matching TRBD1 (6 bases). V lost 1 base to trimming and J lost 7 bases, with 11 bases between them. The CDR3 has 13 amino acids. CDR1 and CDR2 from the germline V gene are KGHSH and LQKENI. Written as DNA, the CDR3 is TGTGCCAGCTCACCACAGGCAGGGGTGGAGCAGTACTTC. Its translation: CASSPQAGVEQYF.

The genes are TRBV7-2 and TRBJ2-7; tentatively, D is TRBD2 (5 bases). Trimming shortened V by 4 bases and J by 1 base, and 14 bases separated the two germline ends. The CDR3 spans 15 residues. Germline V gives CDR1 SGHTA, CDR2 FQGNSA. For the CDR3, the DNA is TGTGCCAGCAGCTCGGTTGGGAGACGGTCCTACGAGCAGTACTTC. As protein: CASSSVGRRSYEQYF. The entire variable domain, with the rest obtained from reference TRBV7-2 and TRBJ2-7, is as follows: GAGVSQSPSNKVTEKGKDVELRCDPISGHTALYWYRQSLGQGLEFLIYFQGNSAPDKSGLPSDRFSAERTGGSVSTLTIQRTQQEDSAVYLCASSSVGRRSYEQYFGPGTRLTVT.

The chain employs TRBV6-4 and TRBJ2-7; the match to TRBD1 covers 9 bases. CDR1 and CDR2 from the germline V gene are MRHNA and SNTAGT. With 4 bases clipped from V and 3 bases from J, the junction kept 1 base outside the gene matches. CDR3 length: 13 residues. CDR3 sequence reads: CASSADRGYEQYF. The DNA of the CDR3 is TGTGCCAGCAGTGCGGACAGGGGCTACGAGCAGTACTTC.

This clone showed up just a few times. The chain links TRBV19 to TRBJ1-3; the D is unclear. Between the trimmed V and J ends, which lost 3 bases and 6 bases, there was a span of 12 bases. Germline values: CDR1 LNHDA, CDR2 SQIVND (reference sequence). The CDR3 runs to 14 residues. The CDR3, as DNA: TGTGCCAGTAGTATTGGAGTCAGCAAAAACACCATATATTTT. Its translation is CASSIGVSKNTIYF.

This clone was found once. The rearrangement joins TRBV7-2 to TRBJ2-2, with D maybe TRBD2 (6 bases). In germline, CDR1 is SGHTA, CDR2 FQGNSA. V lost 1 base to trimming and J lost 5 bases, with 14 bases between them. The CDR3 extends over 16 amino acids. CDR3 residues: CASSLVSGSRTGELFF. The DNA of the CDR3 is TGTGCCAGCAGCTTAGTGTCCGGGAGTCGGACCGGGGAGCTGTTTTTT.

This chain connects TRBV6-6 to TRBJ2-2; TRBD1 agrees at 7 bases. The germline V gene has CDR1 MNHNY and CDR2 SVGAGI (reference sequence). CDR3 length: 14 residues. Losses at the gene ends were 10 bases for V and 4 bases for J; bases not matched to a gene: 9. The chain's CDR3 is CATDPDRVTGELFF. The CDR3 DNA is TGTGCCACCGACCCTGACAGGGTCACCGGGGAGCTGTTTTTT.

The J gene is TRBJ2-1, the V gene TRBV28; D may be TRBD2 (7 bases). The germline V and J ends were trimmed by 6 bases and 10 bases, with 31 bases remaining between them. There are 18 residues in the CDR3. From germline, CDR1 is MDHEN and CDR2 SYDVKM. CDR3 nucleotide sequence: TGTGCCAGCAGCCCCGCCCCGCCAGGGGAGGGTATTCCGCGAGAGCAGTTCTTC. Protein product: CASSPAPPGEGIPREQFF.

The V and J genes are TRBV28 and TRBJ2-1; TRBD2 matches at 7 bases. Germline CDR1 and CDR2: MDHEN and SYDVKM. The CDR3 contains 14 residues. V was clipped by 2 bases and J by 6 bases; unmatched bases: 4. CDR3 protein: CASSLGGSTNEQFF. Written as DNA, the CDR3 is TGTGCCAGCAGTTTAGGCGGGAGCACCAATGAGCAGTTCTTC.

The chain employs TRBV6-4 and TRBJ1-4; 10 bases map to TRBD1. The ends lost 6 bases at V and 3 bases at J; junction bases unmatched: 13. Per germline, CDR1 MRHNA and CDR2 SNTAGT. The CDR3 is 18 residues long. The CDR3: CASRLDRGRPSANEKLFF. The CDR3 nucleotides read TGTGCCAGCAGATTGGACAGGGGGAGGCCATCAGCTAATGAAAAACTGTTTTTT.

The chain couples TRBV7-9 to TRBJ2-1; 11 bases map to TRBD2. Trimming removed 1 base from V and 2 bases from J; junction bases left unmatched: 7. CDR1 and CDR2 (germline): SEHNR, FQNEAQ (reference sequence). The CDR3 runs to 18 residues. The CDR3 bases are TGTGCCAGCAGCTTAGTGGCACTAGCGGGAGCCCCCTACAATGAGCAGTTCTTC. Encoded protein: CASSLVALAGAPYNEQFF.

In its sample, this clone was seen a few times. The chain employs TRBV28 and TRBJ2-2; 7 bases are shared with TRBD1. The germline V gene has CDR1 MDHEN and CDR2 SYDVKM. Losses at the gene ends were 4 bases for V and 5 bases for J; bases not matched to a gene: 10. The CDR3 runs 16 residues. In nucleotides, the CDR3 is TGTGCCAGCAGTTCCCCCCGACAGGGATTGACCGGGGAGCTGTTTTTT. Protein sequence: CASSSPRQGLTGELFF.

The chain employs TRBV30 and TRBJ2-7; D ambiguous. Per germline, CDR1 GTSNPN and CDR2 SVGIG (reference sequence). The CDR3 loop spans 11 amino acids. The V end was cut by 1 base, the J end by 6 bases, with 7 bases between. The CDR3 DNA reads TGTGCCTGGAGTGGTGTCGGCGAGCAGTACTTC. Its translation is CAWSGVGEQYF.

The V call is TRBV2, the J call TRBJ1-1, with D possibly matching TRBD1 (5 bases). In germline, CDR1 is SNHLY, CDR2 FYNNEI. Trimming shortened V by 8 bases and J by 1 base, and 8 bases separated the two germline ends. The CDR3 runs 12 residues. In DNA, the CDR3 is TGTGCCAGCGTTACAGGGAACACTGAAGCTTTCTTT. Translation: CASVTGNTEAFF.

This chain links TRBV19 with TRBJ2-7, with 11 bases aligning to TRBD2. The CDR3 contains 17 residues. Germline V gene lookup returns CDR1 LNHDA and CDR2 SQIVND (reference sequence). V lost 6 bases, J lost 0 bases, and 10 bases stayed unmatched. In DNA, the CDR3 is TGTGCCAGTAGGCAACTAGCGGGAGTGACCTCCTCCTACGAGCAGTACTTC. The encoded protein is CASRQLAGVTSSYEQYF.

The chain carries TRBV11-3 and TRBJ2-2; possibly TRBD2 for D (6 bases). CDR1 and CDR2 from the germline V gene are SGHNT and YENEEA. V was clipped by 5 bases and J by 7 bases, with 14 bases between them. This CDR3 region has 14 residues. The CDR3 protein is CASSQTTGDGELFF. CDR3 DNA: TGTGCCAGCAGCCAAACCACGGGGGACGGGGAGCTGTTTTTT.

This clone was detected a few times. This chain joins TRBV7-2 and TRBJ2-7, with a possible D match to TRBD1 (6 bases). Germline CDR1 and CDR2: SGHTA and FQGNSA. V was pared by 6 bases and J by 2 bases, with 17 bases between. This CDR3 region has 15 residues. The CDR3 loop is CASRYRAGQTYEQYF. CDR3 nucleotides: TGTGCCAGCAGATATAGGGCCGGACAGACCTACGAGCAGTACTTC.

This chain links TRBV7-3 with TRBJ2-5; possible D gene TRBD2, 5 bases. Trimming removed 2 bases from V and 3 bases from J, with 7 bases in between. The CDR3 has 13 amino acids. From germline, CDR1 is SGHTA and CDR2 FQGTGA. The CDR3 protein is CASSLWEKETQYF. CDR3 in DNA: TGTGCCAGCAGCTTATGGGAGAAAGAGACCCAGTACTTC.

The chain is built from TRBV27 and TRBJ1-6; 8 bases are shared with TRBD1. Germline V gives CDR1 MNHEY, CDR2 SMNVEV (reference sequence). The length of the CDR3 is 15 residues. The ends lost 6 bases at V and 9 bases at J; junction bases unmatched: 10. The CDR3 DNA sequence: TGTGCCAGCAGCCCTGCCGGGACAGGCGGTTCACCCCTCCACTTT. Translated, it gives CASSPAGTGGSPLHF.

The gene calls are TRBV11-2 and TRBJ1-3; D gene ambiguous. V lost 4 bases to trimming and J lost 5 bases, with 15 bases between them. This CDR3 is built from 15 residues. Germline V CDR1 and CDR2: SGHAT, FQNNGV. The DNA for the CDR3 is TGTGCCAGCAGCTCCGAGGGAAGGGTGAGAAACACCATATATTTT. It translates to CASSSEGRVRNTIYF.

In DNA, the CDR3 is TGTGCCAGCAGTTTACCAGGCTCACCGCCCACCCTCCACTTT. Amino acid sequence: CASSLPGSPPTLHF. The chain links TRBV28 to TRBJ1-6; D uncertain. Germline loops: CDR1 MDHEN, CDR2 SYDVKM. The CDR3 consists of 14 residues. Trimming cost V 2 bases and J 14 bases, with 16 bases left between them.

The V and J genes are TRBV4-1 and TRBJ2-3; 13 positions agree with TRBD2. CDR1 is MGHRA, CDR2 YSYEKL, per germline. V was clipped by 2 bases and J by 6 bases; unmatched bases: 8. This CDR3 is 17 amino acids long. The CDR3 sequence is CASSQSWTSGSFDTQYF. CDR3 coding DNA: TGCGCCAGCAGCCAATCCTGGACTAGCGGGAGTTTCGATACGCAGTATTTT.

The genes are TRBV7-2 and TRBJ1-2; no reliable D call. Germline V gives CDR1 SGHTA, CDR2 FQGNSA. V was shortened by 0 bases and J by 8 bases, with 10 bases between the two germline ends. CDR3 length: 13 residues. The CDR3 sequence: CASSLAGSLGYTF. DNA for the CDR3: TGTGCCAGCAGCTTAGCGGGCAGTCTAGGCTACACCTTC.

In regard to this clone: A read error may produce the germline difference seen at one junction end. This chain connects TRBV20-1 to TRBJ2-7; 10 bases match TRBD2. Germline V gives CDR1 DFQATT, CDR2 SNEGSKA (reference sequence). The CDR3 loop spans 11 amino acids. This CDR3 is CRASGSYEQYF. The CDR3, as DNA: TGCAGGGCTAGCGGGAGCTACGAGCAGTACTTC.

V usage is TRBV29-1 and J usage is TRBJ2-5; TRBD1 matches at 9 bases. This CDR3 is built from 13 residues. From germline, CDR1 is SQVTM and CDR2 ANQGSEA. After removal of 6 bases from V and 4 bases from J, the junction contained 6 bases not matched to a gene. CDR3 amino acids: CSVETGGGETQYF. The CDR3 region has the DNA TGCAGCGTGGAAACAGGGGGCGGAGAGACCCAGTACTTC.